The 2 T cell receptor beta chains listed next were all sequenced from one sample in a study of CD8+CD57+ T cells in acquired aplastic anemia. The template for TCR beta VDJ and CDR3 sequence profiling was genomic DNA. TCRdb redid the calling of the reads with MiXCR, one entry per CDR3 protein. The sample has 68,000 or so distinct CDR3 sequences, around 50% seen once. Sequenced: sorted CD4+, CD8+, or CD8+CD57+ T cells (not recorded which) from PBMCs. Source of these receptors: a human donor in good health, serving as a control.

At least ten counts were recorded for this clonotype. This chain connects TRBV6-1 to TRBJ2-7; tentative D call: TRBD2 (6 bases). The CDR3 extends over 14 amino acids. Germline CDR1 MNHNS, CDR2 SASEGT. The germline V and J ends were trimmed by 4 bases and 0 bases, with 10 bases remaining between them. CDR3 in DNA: TGTGCCAGCAGTGCCGGGACTGACTCCTACGAGCAGTACTTC. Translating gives CASSAGTDSYEQYF.

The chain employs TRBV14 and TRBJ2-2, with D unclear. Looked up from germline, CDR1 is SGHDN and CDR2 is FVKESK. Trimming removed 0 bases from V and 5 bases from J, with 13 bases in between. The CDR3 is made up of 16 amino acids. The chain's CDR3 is CASSQDGRTATGELFF. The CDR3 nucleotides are TGTGCCAGCAGCCAAGATGGTCGCACGGCTACCGGGGAGCTGTTTTTT.